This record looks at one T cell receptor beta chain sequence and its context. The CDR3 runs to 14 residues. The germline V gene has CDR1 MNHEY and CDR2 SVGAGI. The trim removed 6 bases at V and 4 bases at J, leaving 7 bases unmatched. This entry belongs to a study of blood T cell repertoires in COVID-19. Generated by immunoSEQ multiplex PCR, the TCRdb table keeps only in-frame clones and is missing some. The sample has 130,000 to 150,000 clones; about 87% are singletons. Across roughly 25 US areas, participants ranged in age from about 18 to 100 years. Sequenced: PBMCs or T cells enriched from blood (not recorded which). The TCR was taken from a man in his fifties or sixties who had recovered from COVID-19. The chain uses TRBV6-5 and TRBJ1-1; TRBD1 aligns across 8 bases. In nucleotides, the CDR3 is TGTGCCAGCAGGGGATATACAGGGGGCACTGAAGCTTTCTTT. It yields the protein CASRGYTGGTEAFF.